The 12 T cell receptor beta chains below were found in one sample sequenced in a study of blood T cells in healthy people across ages. Sample-barcoded 5' priming and a J-beta primer mix drove a second PCR of 7 to 11 cycles. TCRdb passed the 5' RACE reads through MiXCR, listing each CDR3 protein once. This table has about 290,000 distinct CDR3 sequences, around 29% appearing once. The specimen was blood. The receptors derive from a woman aged 70-85 years in good health.

The chain employs TRBV20-1 and TRBJ2-7; 9 bases are shared with TRBD1. J lost 7 bases, V lost 6 bases, and 19 bases had no gene match. The CDR3 covers 16 residues. Germline loops: CDR1 DFQATT, CDR2 SNEGSKA (reference sequence). As DNA, the CDR3 is TGCAGTGCGGTGCGACCCGGGACAGGGAGGTTCGAAGAGCAGTACTTC. Protein product: CSAVRPGTGRFEEQYF.

This sequence joins TRBV20-1 and TRBJ2-5, with 13 bases lining up with TRBD2. The J call is in doubt because the DNA end fits TRBJ2-7 better. CDR3 size: 18 residues. CDR1 DFQATT and CDR2 SNEGSKA come from the germline V gene (reference sequence). The CDR3 DNA follows: TGCAGTGCTAGAGATCTTAGACTAGCGGGAGGCGATACCTACGAGCAGTACTTC. Translating gives CSARDLRLAGGDTYEQYF.

The genes are TRBV6-6 and TRBJ2-5; D ambiguous. Trimming pared 2 bases from V and 5 bases from J, leaving 9 bases between. This CDR3 has 13 amino acids. Germline V gives CDR1 MNHNY, CDR2 SVGAGI (reference sequence). DNA of the CDR3: TGTGCCAGCAGTTACGGCAGTGGGGAGACCCAGTACTTC. It translates to CASSYGSGETQYF.

This clonotype was detected ten times or more. This rearrangement joins TRBV10-3 to TRBJ2-7; 7 positions agree with TRBD1. J was trimmed by 0 bases and V by 3 bases; bases with no gene match: 8. The CDR3 length is 16 residues. From germline, CDR1 is ENHRY and CDR2 SYGVKD. DNA of the CDR3: TGTGCCATCAGTGACCGTCCGGGACAGACCTCCTACGAGCAGTACTTC. This translates into CAISDRPGQTSYEQYF.

DNA of the CDR3: TGTGCCAGCAGTTCGCCCACAGGGGGTGTGGAGACCCAGTACTTC. It is translated as CASSSPTGGVETQYF. The chain couples TRBV28 to TRBJ2-5, with 8 bases fitting TRBD1. The CDR3 spans 15 residues. The V gene end was trimmed by 4 bases and the J gene end by 5 bases; junction bases not matched to a gene: 9. Germline CDR1 MDHEN, CDR2 SYDVKM. The complete variable domain, with remaining parts taken from reference TRBV28 and TRBJ2-5, reads DVKVTQSSRYLVKRTGEKVFLECVQDMDHENMFWYRQDPGLGLRLIYFSYDVKMKEKGDIPEGYSVSREKKERFSLILESASTNQTSMYLCASSSPTGGVETQYFGPGTRLLVL.

Only a few counts were recorded for this clonotype. J is TRBJ2-2 and V is TRBV3-1; 8 bases align to TRBD2. The CDR3 runs to 16 residues. V lost 6 bases to trimming and J lost 1 base; unmatched junction nucleotides: 7. Germline V gene lookup returns CDR1 LGHDT and CDR2 YNNKEL (reference sequence). The CDR3 coding sequence is TGTGCCAGCAGGCGACGGGGGGGCGAGAACACCGGGGAGCTGTTTTTT. Protein: CASRRRGGENTGELFF.

This clonotype was observed a handful of times. V and J are TRBV5-5 and TRBJ2-5; a weak D match, TRBD1 (5 bases). Looked up from germline, CDR1 is SGHKS and CDR2 is YYEKEE (reference sequence). This CDR3 is built from 15 residues. V gave up 4 bases and J gave up 5 bases, with 18 bases separating them. The CDR3 reads CASSQIRALGETQYF. In nucleotides, the CDR3 is TGTGCCAGCAGCCAAATCAGGGCCTTGGGGGAGACCCAGTACTTC.

This clonotype was detected only a few times. The chain combines TRBV7-3 with TRBJ2-7, with D possibly TRBD2 on 6 matching bases. Germline V gives CDR1 SGHTA, CDR2 FQGTGA. V shed 5 bases and J shed 4 bases, with 15 bases lying between them. The CDR3 spans 14 residues. For the CDR3, the DNA is TGTGCCAGCAGCCTCAACGCTGCGGGGTACGAGCAGTACTTC. Encoded protein: CASSLNAAGYEQYF.

J is TRBJ1-2 and V is TRBV5-1; D is perhaps TRBD1 (6 bases). From germline, CDR1 is SGHRS and CDR2 YFSETQ. Trimming stripped 4 bases from V and 6 bases from J, with 13 bases between. This CDR3 spans 13 amino acids. CDR3 amino acids: CASSLQGRDGYTF. The CDR3 coding sequence is TGCGCCAGCAGCCTACAGGGTCGGGATGGCTACACCTTC.

V and J are TRBV2 and TRBJ1-5; 7 nucleotides align to TRBD1. This CDR3 is 15 amino acids long. Germline loops: CDR1 SNHLY, CDR2 FYNNEI. V lost 3 bases, J lost 2 bases, and 4 bases stayed unmatched. The CDR3 DNA is TGTGCCAGCAGTGAGAACAGGGGTGGCAATCAGCCCCAGCATTTT. It specifies CASSENRGGNQPQHF.

In its sample, this clonotype was seen many times. J is TRBJ2-1 and V is TRBV29-1, with 11 bases lining up with TRBD2. Per the germline V gene, CDR1 is SQVTM and CDR2 is ANQGSEA. Unmatched junction bases numbered 14, after V lost 6 bases and J lost 10 bases. This CDR3 is 15 amino acids long. For the CDR3, the DNA is TGCAGCGTGCCTCGGTGGGGGACTAGCGGCGCAGAGCAGTTCTTC. This encodes CSVPRWGTSGAEQFF.

V usage is TRBV3-1 and J usage is TRBJ1-1; D may be TRBD1 (6 bases). The length of the CDR3 is 14 residues. CDR1 is LGHDT, CDR2 YNNKEL, per germline (reference sequence). The V end was cut by 4 bases, the J end by 6 bases, with 15 bases between. CDR3 nucleotides: TGTGCCAGCAGCCGAAAGGCAGGGGCCCCTGAAGCTTTCTTT. As protein: CASSRKAGAPEAFF.